Sequencing of this TCR beta chain was carried out in a study of blood T cells in healthy people across ages. About the study: Capture by template switching was about one barcoded beta molecule per two T cells.

CDR3 length: 16 amino acids. The V end lost 5 bases, the J end lost 2 bases, and 18 bases lay between the germline ends. Germline-derived CDR1 and CDR2 are MNHEY and SMNVEV (reference sequence). A second PCR, run for roughly 7 to 12 cycles, used a sample-barcoded 5' primer plus a J-beta primer mix. MiXCR was run by TCRdb on the 5' RACE reads, yielding one entry per CDR3 protein. Of some 920,000 distinct CDR3 sequences in the sample, just over 50% are singletons; the top ten hold 20% to 25%. V is TRBV27 and J is TRBJ1-2; D gene unclear. What was sequenced was blood. The receptor's source is a woman aged 55-70 years in good health. The CDR3 coding sequence is TGTGCCAGCAGTCCGAGCACCGGGCCAATGAACTATGGCTACACCTTC. This translates into CASSPSTGPMNYGYTF.